The 5 T cell receptor beta chains given below trace back to one sample, sequenced in a study of blood T cells in healthy people across ages. The second PCR ran about 6 to 12 cycles with a sample-barcoded 5' primer and J-beta primers. TCRdb used MiXCR to reprocess the 5' RACE reads, holding one entry per CDR3 protein. Among 1,800,000 or so distinct CDR3 sequences listed, approximately 40% were seen once. Material for sequencing was blood. The receptors were gathered from a human donor in good health.

This clonotype was counted only a few times. V gene TRBV6-1 combines with J gene TRBJ2-1; 10 bases align to TRBD2. With 8 bases clipped from V and 6 bases from J, the junction kept 28 bases outside the gene matches. Germline CDR1 reads MNHNS; CDR2 reads SASEGT. The CDR3 is 21 residues long. The CDR3 loop reads CASALVPSRSGGLSFPNEQFF. The CDR3 DNA reads as TGTGCCAGCGCCCTAGTCCCATCTCGTAGCGGGGGGCTTTCATTCCCCAATGAGCAGTTCTTC.

The chain couples TRBV5-1 to TRBJ1-4, with a weak D call TRBD1 (6 bases). Between the trimmed V and J ends, which lost 0 bases and 8 bases, there was a span of 14 bases. The CDR3 spans 15 residues. The germline V gene encodes CDR1 SGHRS and CDR2 YFSETQ. In DNA, the CDR3 is TGCGCCAGCAGCTTGGCGGGGGCTTTGGGCGAAAAACTGTTTTTT. Residues: CASSLAGALGEKLFF.

V usage is TRBV20-1 and J usage is TRBJ2-7; D may be TRBD2 (7 bases). V was clipped by 3 bases and J by 5 bases, with 14 bases between them. This CDR3 spans 13 amino acids. From germline, CDR1 is DFQATT and CDR2 SNEGSKA (reference sequence). The CDR3 sequence is CSARGRGYHEQYF. The CDR3 nucleotides are TGCAGTGCTAGGGGGAGGGGGTACCACGAGCAGTACTTC.

The chain is built from TRBV6-1 and TRBJ1-1; no reliable D call. Germline V CDR1 and CDR2: MNHNS, SASEGT. CDR3 length: 14 residues. With 2 bases removed from V and 7 bases from J, the gap between germline ends came to 14 bases. This CDR3 reads CASSESGGQLEAFF. CDR3 sequence (DNA): TGTGCCAGCAGTGAAAGTGGAGGGCAACTTGAAGCTTTCTTT.

The rearrangement joins TRBV5-6 to TRBJ2-5, with D unresolved. CDR1 is SGHDT and CDR2 is YYEEEE in the germline V gene. This CDR3 spans 14 amino acids. V lost 0 bases and J lost 2, with 8 bases in between. For the CDR3, the DNA is TGTGCCAGCAGCTTGGCCTTGAGACAAGAGACCCAGTACTTC. The encoded protein is CASSLALRQETQYF. Based on the CDR3 plus reference TRBV5-6 and TRBJ2-5, the full variable domain is DAGVTQSPTHLIKTRGQQVTLRCSPKSGHDTVSWYQQALGQGPQFIFQYYEEEERQRGNFPDRFSGHQFPNYSSELNVNALLLGDSALYLCASSLALRQETQYFGPGTRLLVL.